Below are 4 T cell receptor beta chains sequenced from a single sample in a study of beta chain features in type 1 diabetes. The authors reverse transcribed all of the isolated RNA, so sequencing captured expressed TCRB transcripts. The data were produced by immunoSEQ multiplex PCR, yet TCRdb's version contains in-frame clones alone and is incomplete. The sample includes roughly 450,000 clones, more than 11% of them seen just once. Sequencing was done on a sample of naive CD4+ T cells from blood. The receptors derive from a man younger than 45 in good health.

The V and J genes are TRBV29-1 and TRBJ2-5, with 10 nucleotides matching TRBD1. Germline loops: CDR1 SQVTM, CDR2 ANQGSEA. This CDR3 spans 16 amino acids. V lost 6 bases and J lost 4; bases outside the gene matches: 14. CDR3 sequence: CSVTSPPGQGRETQYF. As DNA, the CDR3 is TGCAGCGTCACCTCCCCTCCGGGACAGGGGAGAGAGACCCAGTACTTC.

The rearrangement uses TRBV20-1 and TRBJ2-7; the D gene is possibly TRBD2 (6 bases). CDR1 and CDR2 from the germline V gene are DFQATT and SNEGSKA (reference sequence). The CDR3 totals 11 residues. The CDR3 DNA reads as TGCGGAGTTCGACTAGCCTACGAGCAGTACTTC. Translation gives CGVRLAYEQYF.

This clone was seen at least ten times. The chain has TRBV29-1 and TRBJ1-1; D is uncertain. The CDR3 runs 11 residues. Germline CDR1 is SQVTM and CDR2 is ANQGSEA. V lost 8 bases and J 3 bases, leaving 10 bases between the germline ends. The CDR3 nucleotides read TGCAGCATACGACGGGACACTGAAGCTTTCTTT. It codes for CSIRRDTEAFF.

This sequence joins TRBV5-4 and TRBJ2-7, with D unclear. The CDR3 has 11 residues. Looked up from germline, CDR1 is SGHNT and CDR2 is YYREEE (reference sequence). V lost 1 base and J 5 bases, leaving 4 bases between the germline ends. The CDR3 region has the DNA TGTGCCAGCAGCTTGAATGACGAGCAGTACTTC. Translated, it gives CASSLNDEQYF.